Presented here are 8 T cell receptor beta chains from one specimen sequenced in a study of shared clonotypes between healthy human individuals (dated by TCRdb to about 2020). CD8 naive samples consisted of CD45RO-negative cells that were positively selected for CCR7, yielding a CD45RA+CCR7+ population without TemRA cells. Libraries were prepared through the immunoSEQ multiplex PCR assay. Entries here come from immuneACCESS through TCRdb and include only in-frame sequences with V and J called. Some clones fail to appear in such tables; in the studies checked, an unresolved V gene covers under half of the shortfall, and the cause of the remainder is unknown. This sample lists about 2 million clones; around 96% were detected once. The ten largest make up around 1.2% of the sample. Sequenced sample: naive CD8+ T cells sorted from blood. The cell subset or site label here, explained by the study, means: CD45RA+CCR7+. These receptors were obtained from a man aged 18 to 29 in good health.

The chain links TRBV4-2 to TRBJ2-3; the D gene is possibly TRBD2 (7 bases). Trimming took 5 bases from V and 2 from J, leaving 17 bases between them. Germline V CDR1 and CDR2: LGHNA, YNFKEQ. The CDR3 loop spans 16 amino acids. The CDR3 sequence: CASSSLRGGATDTQYF. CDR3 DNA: TGTGCCAGCAGCTCCTTGAGGGGGGGGGCCACAGATACGCAGTATTTT.

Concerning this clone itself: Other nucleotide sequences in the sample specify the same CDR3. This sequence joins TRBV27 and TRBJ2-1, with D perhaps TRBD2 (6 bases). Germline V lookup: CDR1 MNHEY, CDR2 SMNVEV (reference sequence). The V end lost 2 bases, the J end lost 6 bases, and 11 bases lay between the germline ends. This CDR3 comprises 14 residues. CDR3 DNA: TGTGCCAGCAGTTTACGCCAGGGAGGCAATGAGCAGTTCTTC. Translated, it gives CASSLRQGGNEQFF.

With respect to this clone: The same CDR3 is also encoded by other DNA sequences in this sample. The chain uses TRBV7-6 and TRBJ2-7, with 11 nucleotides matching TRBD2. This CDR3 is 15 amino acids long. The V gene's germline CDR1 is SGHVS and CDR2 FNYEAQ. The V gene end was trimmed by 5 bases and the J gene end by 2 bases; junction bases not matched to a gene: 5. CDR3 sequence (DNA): TGTGCCAGCAGCCCCTTAGCGGGGGGGACCTACGAGCAGTACTTC. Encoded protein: CASSPLAGGTYEQYF. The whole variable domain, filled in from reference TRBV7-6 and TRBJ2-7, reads GAGVSQSPRYKVTKRGQDVALRCDPISGHVSLYWYRQALGQGPEFLTYFNYEAQQDKSGLPNDRFSAERPEGSISTLTIQRTEQRDSAMYRCASSPLAGGTYEQYFGPGTRLTVT.

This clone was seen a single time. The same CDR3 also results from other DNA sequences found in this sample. CDR3 coding DNA: TGTGCCAGCAGTGAATATGCGACAGATACGCAGTATTTT. This codes for CASSEYATDTQYF. The chain couples TRBV25-1 to TRBJ2-3; no definite D call. Germline V CDR1 and CDR2: MGHDK, SYGVNS. The CDR3 has 13 residues. Trimming cost V 0 bases and J 3 bases, with 4 bases left between them.

The CDR3 region is CASSQESYSYEQYF. CDR3 bases: TGTGCCAGCAGCCAAGAAAGCTATTCCTACGAGCAGTACTTC. J is TRBJ2-7 and V is TRBV4-2; D gene ambiguous. The V end lost 0 bases, the J end lost 1 base, and 7 bases lay between the germline ends. This CDR3 has 14 amino acids. Germline V CDR1 and CDR2: LGHNA, YNFKEQ.

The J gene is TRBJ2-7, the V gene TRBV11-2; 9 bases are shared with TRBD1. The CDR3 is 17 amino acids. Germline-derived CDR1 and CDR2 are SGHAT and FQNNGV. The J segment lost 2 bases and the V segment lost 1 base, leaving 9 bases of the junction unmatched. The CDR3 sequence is CASSLGPGTGFTYEQYF. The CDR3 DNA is TGTGCCAGCAGCTTAGGCCCCGGGACAGGGTTTACCTACGAGCAGTACTTC.

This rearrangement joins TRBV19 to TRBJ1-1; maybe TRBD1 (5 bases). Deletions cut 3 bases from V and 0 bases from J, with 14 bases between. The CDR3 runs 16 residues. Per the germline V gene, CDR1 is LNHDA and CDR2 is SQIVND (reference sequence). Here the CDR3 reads CASSMVERGLNTEAFF. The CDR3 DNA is TGTGCCAGTAGTATGGTTGAAAGGGGCTTGAACACTGAAGCTTTCTTT.

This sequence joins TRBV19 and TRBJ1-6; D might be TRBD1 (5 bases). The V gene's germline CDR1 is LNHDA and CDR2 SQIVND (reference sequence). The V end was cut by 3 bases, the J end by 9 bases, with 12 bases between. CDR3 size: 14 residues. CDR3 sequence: CASSIGTGGSPLHF. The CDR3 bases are TGTGCCAGTAGTATCGGAACAGGCGGTTCACCCCTCCACTTT. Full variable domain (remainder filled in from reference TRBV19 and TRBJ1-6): DGGITQSPKYLFRKEGQNVTLSCEQNLNHDAMYWYRQDPGQGLRLIYYSQIVNDFQKGDIAEGYSVSREKKESFPLTVTSAQKNPTAFYLCASSIGTGGSPLHFGNGTRLTVT.